Listed below are T cell receptor beta chains from one sample, sequenced in a study of cytomegalovirus exposure and HLA in healthy donors. Using immunoSEQ multiplex PCR, the repertoire was profiled, and TCRdb retains in-frame clones only, with some absent. The sample consists of fewer than 150,000 clones, around 85% of them appearing once. Sequencing input: PBMCs. The receptors were sampled from a middle-aged man in good health and CMV-seropositive. CDR3s include the opening cysteine and the closing phenylalanine or tryptophan. A D gene is named only where the DNA matches it firmly. Only some rows state a clone size, as once, few, many or a class for expanded clones.

v_call	clone_size	j_call	d_call	cdr3_nt	cdr3_aa
TRBV9	NA	TRBJ2-7	TRBD2	TGTGCCAGCAGCGTTCTGGGGACTAGCGCTAGCTACGAGCAGTACTTC	CASSVLGTSASYEQYF
TRBV29-1	once	TRBJ1-1	NA	TGCAGCGTCCAACCTCTACGGGGAAGGGACACTGAAGCTTTCTTT	CSVQPLRGRDTEAFF
TRBV11-2	once	TRBJ2-1	TRBD2	TGTGCCAGCAGCTTAGTCCTAGCGGGTTATGGGAATGAGCAGTTCTTC	CASSLVLAGYGNEQFF
TRBV2	NA	TRBJ2-3	NA	TGTGCCAGCGGCGGGGGCACAGATACGCAGTATTTT	CASGGGTDTQYF
TRBV27	NA	TRBJ1-5	TRBD1	TGTGCCAGCAGACCCCAGGGGGGTGGCAATCAGCCCCAGCATTTT	CASRPQGGGNQPQHF
TRBV7-9	NA	TRBJ1-1	NA	TGTGCCAGCAGCTTATACCGTAGGGGCGACACTGAAGCTTTCTTT	CASSLYRRGDTEAFF
TRBV7-3	NA	TRBJ1-1	NA	TGTGCCAGCAGCGTAGACAGGAACACTGAAGCTTTCTTT	CASSVDRNTEAFF
TRBV7-2	NA	TRBJ1-4	NA	TGTGCCAGCAGCCTACAGGAGGGGAATGAAAAACTGTTTTTT	CASSLQEGNEKLFF
TRBV18	NA	TRBJ2-7	TRBD1	TGTGCCAGCTCACCAAGGACAGGGGAGGAGCAGTACTTC	CASSPRTGEEQYF
TRBV7-6	NA	TRBJ1-2	NA	TGTGCCAGCAGCCCCCGGGGAGAGGTCTATGGCTACACCTTC	CASSPRGEVYGYTF
TRBV9	NA	TRBJ2-7	TRBD1	TGTGCCAGCAGCCCAACGGGGACAGGGGCCTTTTACAACTACGAGCAGTACTTC	CASSPTGTGAFYNYEQYF
TRBV27	NA	TRBJ2-3	TRBD2	TGTGCCAGCAGTTTATTAGCGGGACTTGGCACAGATACGCAGTATTTT	CASSLLAGLGTDTQYF
TRBV5-1	NA	TRBJ2-7	NA	TGCGCCAGCAGCTTTAGCCAGTCCTACGAGCAGTACTTC	CASSFSQSYEQYF
TRBV7-9	NA	TRBJ1-2	NA	TGTGCCAGCAGCCCGTCGGGGAGTGGGAGCGGCTACACCTTC	CASSPSGSGSGYTF
TRBV7-8	few	TRBJ1-5	TRBD1	TGTGCCAGCAGCCCATACGACGGCAGGGACAGGGGGCGGAATCAGCCCCAGCATTTT	CASSPYDGRDRGRNQPQHF
TRBV18	NA	TRBJ2-5	NA	TGTGCCAGCTCACCGGTCGGGGGAGAGACCCAGTACTTC	CASSPVGGETQYF
TRBV10-3	once	TRBJ1-1	NA	TGTGCCATCGGGAGACAGGAAAACACTGAAGCTTTCTTT	CAIGRQENTEAFF
TRBV5-6	NA	TRBJ2-1	TRBD1	TGTGCCAGCAGCTTGGCCAGGGACAGGTGGAATGAGCAGTTCTTC	CASSLARDRWNEQFF
TRBV4-1	NA	TRBJ1-2	TRBD1	TGCGCCAGCAGCACTCTAGGGACAGGGGACCGTCCGTACGGCTACACCTTC	CASSTLGTGDRPYGYTF
TRBV12-5	few	TRBJ2-3	TRBD2	TGTGCTAGTGGTTTGGGGCCTAGCGGGGCAGATACGCAGTATTTT	CASGLGPSGADTQYF
TRBV2	NA	TRBJ1-5	NA	TGTGCCAGCAGTGCGGGACTAGATCAGCCCCAGCATTTT	CASSAGLDQPQHF